A single sample gave rise to the 20 T cell receptor beta chains below, sequenced in a study of CD8 T cells in ankylosing spondylitis. These receptors are not linked to any known antigen. Study-wide results and caveats: Among TCR beta sequences, a motif of about 8 highly homologous variants appeared characteristic of ankylosing spondylitis blood.

Each CDR3 protein gets one entry after TCRdb re-called the 5' RACE reads with MiXCR. The profile covers around 490,000 distinct CDR3 sequences, with about 5% appearing a single time and roughly 3.5% taken by the ten largest. Sequences were obtained from blood, either unsorted or a sorted T cell fraction (not recorded which). The receptors were gathered from a male donor with ankylosing spondylitis.

The sample holds many counts of this clonotype. The chain joins TRBV6-5 to TRBJ2-1, with D hard to call. This CDR3 comprises 15 residues. Germline assignment: CDR1 MNHEY and CDR2 SVGAGI. Trimming removed 0 bases from V and 7 bases from J, with 13 bases in between. The CDR3 DNA sequence: TGTGCCAGCAGTTACTCGAGGCTCCAGGTTAATGAGCAGTTCTTC. Its protein is CASSYSRLQVNEQFF.

This clonotype was seen at least ten times. The V and J genes are TRBV7-9 and TRBJ2-7, with D unresolved. The CDR3 sequence is 14 residues long. CDR1 is SEHNR and CDR2 is FQNEAQ in the germline V gene (reference sequence). Trimming took 3 bases from V and 1 from J, leaving 10 bases between them. The CDR3 here is CASSFFDVSYEQYF. CDR3 nucleotides: TGTGCCAGCAGCTTTTTCGACGTGTCCTACGAGCAGTACTTC.

In its sample, this clonotype was seen many times. This sequence joins TRBV11-2 and TRBJ2-5; D remains unclear. CDR3 size: 15 residues. CDR1 is SGHAT, CDR2 FQNNGV, per germline. The ends were cut back, 5 bases at V and 2 bases at J, with 15 bases in the middle. The CDR3: CASSAAIRLQETQYF. In nucleotides, the CDR3 is TGTGCCAGCAGCGCAGCCATCAGATTACAAGAGACCCAGTACTTC. The whole variable domain, remainder taken from reference TRBV11-2 and TRBJ2-5, is EAGVAQSPRYKIIEKRQSVAFWCNPISGHATLYWYQQILGQGPKLLIQFQNNGVVDDSQLPKDRFSAERLKGVDSTLKIQPAKLEDSAVYLCASSAAIRLQETQYFGPGTRLLVL.

The chain couples TRBV7-9 to TRBJ1-5; 7 nucleotides align to TRBD1. Trimming removed 4 bases from V and 5 bases from J; junction bases left unmatched: 14. The germline V gene encodes CDR1 SEHNR and CDR2 FQNEAQ (reference sequence). CDR3 size: 17 residues. In DNA, the CDR3 is TGTGCCAGCAGCTATGAGATTACAGGGGTTTTACATCAGCCCCAGCATTTT. Protein sequence: CASSYEITGVLHQPQHF.

This clonotype showed up many times. This sequence joins TRBV20-1 and TRBJ2-5; TRBD2 matches at 10 bases. Germline loops: CDR1 DFQATT, CDR2 SNEGSKA (reference sequence). There are 15 residues in the CDR3. J lost 2 bases, V lost 5 bases, and 8 bases had no gene match. Here the CDR3 reads CSAGRGSGGQETQYF. The CDR3 DNA follows: TGCAGTGCTGGACGGGGTAGCGGGGGGCAAGAGACCCAGTACTTC.

This clonotype was picked up a small number of times. This chain uses TRBV7-9 with TRBJ2-7; a weak D match, TRBD2 (5 bases). Deletions cut 3 bases from V and 3 bases from J, with 9 bases between. This CDR3 is built from 13 residues. Germline values: CDR1 SEHNR, CDR2 FQNEAQ (reference sequence). In DNA form, the CDR3 reads TGTGCCAGCAGCTTGGAGGCTTACTACGAGCAGTACTTC. Amino acid sequence: CASSLEAYYEQYF.

This clonotype was found many times. The chain carries TRBV29-1 and TRBJ1-5; D possibly corresponds to TRBD1 (5 bases). Germline CDR1 reads SQVTM; CDR2 reads ANQGSEA. This CDR3 region has 12 residues. Trimming removed 4 bases at V and 9 bases at J, with 13 bases between. CDR3 nucleotide sequence: TGCAGCGTTGGGGACGGTCAACGGCCCCAGCATTTT. Amino acid sequence: CSVGDGQRPQHF.

The chain employs TRBV7-2 and TRBJ2-1; D not certain. V lost 10 bases to trimming and J lost 6 bases, with 16 bases between them. This CDR3 contains 13 residues. The germline gives CDR1 SGHTA, CDR2 FQGNSA. Here the CDR3 DNA reads TGTGCCACGGCGCGTCGAGAAACCAATGAGCAGTTCTTC. Its translation: CATARRETNEQFF.

V and J are TRBV12-3 or TRBV12-4 and TRBJ2-3; D gene uncertain. The V gene lost 4 bases and the J gene lost 4 bases, with 15 bases spanning the gap. This CDR3 spans 15 amino acids. The CDR3 DNA reads TGTGCCAGCAGTTCCAGAGAAGACCGGGCAGATACGCAGTATTTT. Translated, it gives CASSSREDRADTQYF.

This clonotype has at least ten counts. This sequence joins TRBV20-1 and TRBJ2-2; possible D gene TRBD2, 6 bases. Germline CDR1 DFQATT, CDR2 SNEGSKA (reference sequence). Between the trimmed V and J ends, which lost 3 bases and 1 base, there was a span of 12 bases. The CDR3 is made up of 15 amino acids. CDR3 sequence reads: CSASQRVMNTGELFF. CDR3 nucleotide sequence: TGCAGTGCTAGCCAGCGGGTTATGAACACCGGGGAGCTGTTTTTT.

This clonotype was found many times. The rearrangement joins TRBV5-1 to TRBJ1-6; perhaps TRBD1 as D (6 bases). V was cut by 4 bases and J by 9 bases, with 17 bases left in between. This CDR3 region has 15 residues. Germline V lookup: CDR1 SGHRS, CDR2 YFSETQ. CDR3 nucleotide sequence: TGCGCCAGCAGCCCGGGGGACATCAGGGTTTCACCCCTCCACTTT. Its protein product is CASSPGDIRVSPLHF.

This clonotype was recorded many times. V usage is TRBV5-1 and J usage is TRBJ1-1, with a possible D match to TRBD1 (5 bases). With 1 base removed from V and 1 base from J, the gap between germline ends came to 17 bases. This CDR3 region has 17 residues. The germline gives CDR1 SGHRS, CDR2 YFSETQ. CDR3 nucleotide sequence: TGCGCCAGCAGCTTGCGGTTCCGATCCGGGGCGAACACTGAAGCTTTCTTT. This encodes CASSLRFRSGANTEAFF.

This chain connects TRBV5-4 to TRBJ2-3; D is unclear. Germline V gene lookup returns CDR1 SGHNT and CDR2 YYREEE (reference sequence). The CDR3 has 12 amino acids. Trimming left V 2 bases short and J 5 bases short, with 6 bases between. The CDR3 is CASSFPEDTQYF. CDR3 coding DNA: TGTGCCAGCAGCTTCCCAGAAGATACGCAGTATTTT. Full variable domain (outside the CDR3, taken from reference TRBV5-4 and TRBJ2-3): ETGVTQSPTHLIKTRGQQVTLRCSSQSGHNTVSWYQQALGQGPQFIFQYYREEENGRGNFPPRFSGLQFPNYSSELNVNALELDDSALYLCASSFPEDTQYFGPGTRLTVL.

This clonotype occurred many times. The gene calls are TRBV9 and TRBJ2-1; tentative D call: TRBD2 (5 bases). The CDR3 totals 15 residues. The V gene's germline CDR1 is SGDLS and CDR2 YYNGEE. Trimming cost V 4 bases and J 0 bases, with 11 bases left between them. The CDR3 sequence: CASSSTAGSYNEQFF. The CDR3 region has the DNA TGTGCCAGCAGCTCTACCGCGGGCTCCTACAATGAGCAGTTCTTC.

In its sample, this clonotype was seen many times. The rearrangement links TRBV10-3 to TRBJ1-1; no clear D. CDR1 ENHRY and CDR2 SYGVKD come from the germline V gene. The V gene lost 4 bases and the J gene lost 0 bases, with 12 bases spanning the gap. CDR3 length: 15 amino acids. The CDR3 sequence is CAISGGGSLNTEAFF. CDR3 DNA sequence: TGTGCCATCAGTGGTGGAGGATCTTTGAACACTGAAGCTTTCTTT.

The chain links TRBV28 to TRBJ2-7; no clear D gene. Trimming pared 8 bases from V and 3 bases from J, leaving 14 bases between. The CDR3 covers 13 residues. CDR1 and CDR2 from the germline V gene are MDHEN and SYDVKM. The CDR3 protein is CASLGSSDYEQYF. The CDR3 nucleotides are TGTGCCAGCCTAGGTTCGTCCGACTACGAGCAGTACTTC.

At least ten counts were recorded for this clonotype. The genes are TRBV5-1 and TRBJ1-6, with 7 bases matching TRBD1. Germline trimming cut 0 bases from V and 4 bases from J; bases unmatched to any gene: 4. The CDR3 extends over 16 amino acids. Germline loops: CDR1 SGHRS, CDR2 YFSETQ. CDR3 sequence reads: CASSLAGQAYNSPLHF. CDR3 nucleotides: TGCGCCAGCAGCTTGGCCGGACAGGCGTATAATTCACCCCTCCACTTT.

V and J are TRBV6-2 or TRBV6-3 and TRBJ2-5; D gene uncertain. CDR1 MNHEY and CDR2 SVGEGT come from the germline V gene. The CDR3 totals 14 residues. V was trimmed by 0 bases and J by 5 bases, leaving 10 bases between them. Written as DNA, the CDR3 is TGTGCCAGCAGTTACTCGGTGAGACTGGAGACCCAGTACTTC. Translation gives CASSYSVRLETQYF.

The chain uses TRBV20-1 and TRBJ2-5; TRBD1 matches at 9 bases. The CDR3 covers 18 residues. Germline CDR1 is DFQATT and CDR2 is SNEGSKA (reference sequence). Unmatched junction bases numbered 17, after V lost 5 bases and J lost 1 base. For the CDR3, the DNA is TGCAGTGCTTCACTTACCCCTGGACAGGGGACATCCCAAGAGACCCAGTACTTC. Translating it yields CSASLTPGQGTSQETQYF.

This clonotype showed up many times. This chain uses TRBV15 with TRBJ2-5, with D possibly matching TRBD1 (6 bases). Deletions cut 0 bases from V and 6 bases from J, with 11 bases between. CDR1 is LNHNV, CDR2 YYDKDF, per germline (reference sequence). The length of the CDR3 is 14 residues. CDR3 nucleotides: TGTGCCACCAGCAGAGATCGAACAGGGCAGACCCAGTACTTC. This sequence encodes CATSRDRTGQTQYF.